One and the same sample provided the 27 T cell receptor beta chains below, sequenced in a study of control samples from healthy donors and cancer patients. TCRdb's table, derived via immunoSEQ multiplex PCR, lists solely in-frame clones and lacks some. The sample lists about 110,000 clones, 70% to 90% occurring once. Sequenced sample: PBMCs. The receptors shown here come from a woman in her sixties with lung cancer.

This chain's CDR3 is CASSQGVTTYNEQFF. CDR3 DNA sequence: TGTGCCAGCAGCCAAGGCGTAACAACCTACAATGAGCAGTTCTTC. The gene calls are TRBV3-1 (or the pseudogene TRBV3-2) and TRBJ2-1; no firm D call. Between the trimmed V and J ends, which lost 1 base and 2 bases, there was a span of 9 bases. Germline V gene data show CDR1 as LGHDT and CDR2 as YNNKEL (reference sequence). This CDR3 spans 15 amino acids.

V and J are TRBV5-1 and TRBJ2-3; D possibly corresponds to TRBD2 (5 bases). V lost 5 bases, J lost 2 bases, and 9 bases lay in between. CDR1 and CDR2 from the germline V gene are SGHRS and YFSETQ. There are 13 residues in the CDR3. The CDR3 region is CASRWTHTDTQYF. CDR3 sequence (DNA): TGCGCCAGCAGGTGGACTCACACAGATACGCAGTATTTT.

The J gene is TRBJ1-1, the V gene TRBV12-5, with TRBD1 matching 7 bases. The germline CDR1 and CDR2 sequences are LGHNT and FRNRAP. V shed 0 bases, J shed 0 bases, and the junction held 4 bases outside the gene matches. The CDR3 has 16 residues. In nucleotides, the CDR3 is TGTGCTAGTGGTTTGGTCCAGGGGGGTTTGAACACTGAAGCTTTCTTT. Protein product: CASGLVQGGLNTEAFF.

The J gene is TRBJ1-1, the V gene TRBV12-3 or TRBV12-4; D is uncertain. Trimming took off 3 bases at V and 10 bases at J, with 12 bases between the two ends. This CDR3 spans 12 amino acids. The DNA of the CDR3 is TGTGCCAGCAGTTTTGGAGGTTGGAGAGCTTTCTTT. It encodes CASSFGGWRAFF.

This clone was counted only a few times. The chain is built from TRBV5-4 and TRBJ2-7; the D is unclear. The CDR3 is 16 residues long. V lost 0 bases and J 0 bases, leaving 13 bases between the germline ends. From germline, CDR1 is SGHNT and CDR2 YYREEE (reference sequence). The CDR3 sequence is CASSLGPHPSSYEQYF. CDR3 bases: TGTGCCAGCAGCTTGGGGCCCCATCCGAGCTCCTACGAGCAGTACTTC.

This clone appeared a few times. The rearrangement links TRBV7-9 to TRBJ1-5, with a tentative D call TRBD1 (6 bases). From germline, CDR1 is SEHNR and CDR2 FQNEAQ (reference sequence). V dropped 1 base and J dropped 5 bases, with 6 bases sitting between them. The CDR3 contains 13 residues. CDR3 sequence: CASSLEGDQPQHF. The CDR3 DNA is TGTGCCAGCAGCTTAGAGGGGGATCAGCCCCAGCATTTT.

The CDR3 here is CASSLDNQPQHF. The CDR3 nucleotides read TGTGCCAGCAGCTTAGACAATCAGCCCCAGCATTTT. The rearrangement joins TRBV7-9 to TRBJ1-5, with D unresolved. In germline, CDR1 is SEHNR, CDR2 FQNEAQ (reference sequence). The V and J ends lost 1 base and 3 bases respectively, with 1 base between them. The CDR3 consists of 12 residues.

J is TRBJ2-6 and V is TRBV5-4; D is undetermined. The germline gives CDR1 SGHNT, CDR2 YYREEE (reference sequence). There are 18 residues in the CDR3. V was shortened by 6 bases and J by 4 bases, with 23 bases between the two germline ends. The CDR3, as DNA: TGTGCCAGCACCGAACAATCGGGCCTGCTTTCAGGGGCCAACGTCCTGACTTTC. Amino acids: CASTEQSGLLSGANVLTF.

CDR3 residues: CASRGESNQPQHF. The CDR3 region has the DNA TGTGCCAGCAGGGGGGAGAGCAATCAGCCCCAGCATTTT. The chain has TRBV2 and TRBJ1-5, with a possible D match to TRBD1 (5 bases). Trimming cost V 6 bases and J 1 base, with 7 bases left between them. The CDR3 runs to 13 residues. In germline, CDR1 is SNHLY, CDR2 FYNNEI.

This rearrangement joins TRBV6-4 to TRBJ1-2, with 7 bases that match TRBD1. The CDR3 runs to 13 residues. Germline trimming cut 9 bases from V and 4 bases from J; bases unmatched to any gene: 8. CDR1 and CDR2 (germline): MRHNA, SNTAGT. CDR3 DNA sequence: TGTGCCAGGACTTGCGGGACAGCCTATGGCTACACCTTC. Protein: CARTCGTAYGYTF.

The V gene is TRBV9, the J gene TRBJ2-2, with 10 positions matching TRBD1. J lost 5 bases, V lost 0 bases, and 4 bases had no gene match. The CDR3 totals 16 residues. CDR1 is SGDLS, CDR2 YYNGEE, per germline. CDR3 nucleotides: TGTGCCAGCAGCGTAGGGGGACAGGGGTTAACCGGGGAGCTGTTTTTT. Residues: CASSVGGQGLTGELFF.

CDR3: CASSEYTEAFF. The CDR3 DNA follows: TGTGCCAGCAGTGAGTACACTGAAGCTTTCTTT. V usage is TRBV19 and J usage is TRBJ1-1; D is undetermined. The CDR3 has 11 residues. V was trimmed by 9 bases and J by 3 bases, leaving 8 bases between them. Germline V gene lookup returns CDR1 LNHDA and CDR2 SQIVND (reference sequence).

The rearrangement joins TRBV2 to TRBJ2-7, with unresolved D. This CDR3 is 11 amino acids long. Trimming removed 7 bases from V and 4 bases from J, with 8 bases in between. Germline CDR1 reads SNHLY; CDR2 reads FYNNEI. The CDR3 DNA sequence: TGTGCCAGCATGGGCTTTTACGAGCAGTACTTC. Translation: CASMGFYEQYF. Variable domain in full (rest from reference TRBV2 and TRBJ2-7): EPEVTQTPSHQVTQMGQEVILRCVPISNHLYFYWYRQILGQKVEFLVSFYNNEISEKSEIFDDQFSVERPDGSNFTLKIRSTKLEDSAMYFCASMGFYEQYFGPGTRLTVT.

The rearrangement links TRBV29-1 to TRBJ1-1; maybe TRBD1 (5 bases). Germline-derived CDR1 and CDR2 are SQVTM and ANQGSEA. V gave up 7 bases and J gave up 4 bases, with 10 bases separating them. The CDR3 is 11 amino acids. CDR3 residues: CSARDPTEAFF. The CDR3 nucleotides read TGCAGCGCCCGGGACCCCACTGAAGCTTTCTTT. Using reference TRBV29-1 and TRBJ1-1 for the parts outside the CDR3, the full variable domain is SAVISQKPSRDICQRGTSLTIQCQVDSQVTMMFWYRQQPGQSLTLIATANQGSEATYESGFVIDKFPISRPNLTFSTLTVSNMSPEDSSIYLCSARDPTEAFFGQGTRLTVV.

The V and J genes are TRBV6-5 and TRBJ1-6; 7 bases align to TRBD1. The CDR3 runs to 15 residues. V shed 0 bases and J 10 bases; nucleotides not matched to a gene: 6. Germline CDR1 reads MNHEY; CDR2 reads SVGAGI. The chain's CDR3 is CASSYSILGGSPLHF. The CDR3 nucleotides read TGTGCCAGCAGTTACTCGATCCTAGGGGGCTCACCCCTCCACTTT.

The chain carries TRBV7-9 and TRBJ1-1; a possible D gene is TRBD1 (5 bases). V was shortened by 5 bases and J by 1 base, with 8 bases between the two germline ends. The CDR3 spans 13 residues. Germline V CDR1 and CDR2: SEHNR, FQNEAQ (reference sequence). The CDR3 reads CASSVTENTEAFF. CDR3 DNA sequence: TGTGCCAGCAGCGTGACAGAGAACACTGAAGCTTTCTTT. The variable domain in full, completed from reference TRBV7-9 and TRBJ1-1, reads DTGVSQNPRHKITKRGQNVTFRCDPISEHNRLYWYRQTLGQGPEFLTYFQNEAQLEKSRLLSDRFSAERPKGSFSTLEIQRTEQGDSAMYLCASSVTENTEAFFGQGTRLTVV.

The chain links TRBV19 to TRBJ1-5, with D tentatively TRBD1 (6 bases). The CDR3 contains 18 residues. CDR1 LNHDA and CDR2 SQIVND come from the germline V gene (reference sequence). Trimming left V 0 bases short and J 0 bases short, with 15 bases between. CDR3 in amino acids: CASSIDRRGPYSNQPQHF. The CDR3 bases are TGTGCCAGTAGTATAGATCGGCGGGGGCCTTATAGCAATCAGCCCCAGCATTTT.

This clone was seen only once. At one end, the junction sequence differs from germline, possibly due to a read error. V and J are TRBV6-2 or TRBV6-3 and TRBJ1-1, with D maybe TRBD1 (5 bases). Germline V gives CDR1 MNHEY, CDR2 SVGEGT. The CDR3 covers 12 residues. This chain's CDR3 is CASSYQDTEAFF. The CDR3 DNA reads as TGTGCCAGCAGTTACCAGGACACCGAAGCTTTCTTT.

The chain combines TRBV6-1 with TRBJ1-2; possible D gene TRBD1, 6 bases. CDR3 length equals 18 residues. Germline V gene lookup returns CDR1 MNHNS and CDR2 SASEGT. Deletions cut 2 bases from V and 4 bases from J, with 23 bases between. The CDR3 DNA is TGTGCCAGCAGTGAACAGGGCCATGGACAGCAGCTCCCCTATGGCTACACCTTC. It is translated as CASSEQGHGQQLPYGYTF.

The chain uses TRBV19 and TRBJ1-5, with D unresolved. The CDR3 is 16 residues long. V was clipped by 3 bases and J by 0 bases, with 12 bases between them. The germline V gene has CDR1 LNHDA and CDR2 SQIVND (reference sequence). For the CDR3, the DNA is TGTGCCAGTAGTATCGGAGGCGGACCTAGCAATCAGCCCCAGCATTTT. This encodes CASSIGGGPSNQPQHF.

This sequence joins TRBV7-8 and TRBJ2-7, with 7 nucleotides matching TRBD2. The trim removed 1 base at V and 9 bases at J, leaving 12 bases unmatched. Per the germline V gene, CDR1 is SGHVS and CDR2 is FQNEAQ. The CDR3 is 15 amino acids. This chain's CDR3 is CASSLEFGQWGGQYF. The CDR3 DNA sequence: TGTGCCAGCAGCTTAGAATTTGGTCAATGGGGGGGGCAGTACTTC. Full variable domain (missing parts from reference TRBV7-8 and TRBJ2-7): GAGVSQSPRYKVAKRGQDVALRCDPISGHVSLFWYQQALGQGPEFLTYFQNEAQLDKSGLPSDRFFAERPEGSVSTLKIQRTQQEDSAVYLCASSLEFGQWGGQYFGPGTRLTVT.

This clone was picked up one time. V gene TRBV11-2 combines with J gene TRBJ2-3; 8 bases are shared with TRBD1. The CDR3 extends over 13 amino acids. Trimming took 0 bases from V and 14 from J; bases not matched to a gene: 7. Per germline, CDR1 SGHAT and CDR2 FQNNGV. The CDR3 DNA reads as TGTGCCAGCAGCTTAGATACAGGGGGTGTCCCGTATTTT. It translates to CASSLDTGGVPYF.

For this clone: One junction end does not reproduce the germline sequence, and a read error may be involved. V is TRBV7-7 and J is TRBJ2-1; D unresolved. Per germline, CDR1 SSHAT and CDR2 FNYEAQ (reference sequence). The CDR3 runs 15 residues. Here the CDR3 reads CASSLSPMKWDEQFF. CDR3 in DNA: TGTGCTAGCAGCTTAAGCCCGATGAAATGGGATGAGCAGTTCTTC.

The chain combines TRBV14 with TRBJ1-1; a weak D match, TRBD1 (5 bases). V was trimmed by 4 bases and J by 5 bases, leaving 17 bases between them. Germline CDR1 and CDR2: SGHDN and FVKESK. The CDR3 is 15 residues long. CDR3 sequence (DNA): TGTGCCAGCAGCCTACAAACAGGAGGGGCTACTGAAGCTTTCTTT. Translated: CASSLQTGGATEAFF.

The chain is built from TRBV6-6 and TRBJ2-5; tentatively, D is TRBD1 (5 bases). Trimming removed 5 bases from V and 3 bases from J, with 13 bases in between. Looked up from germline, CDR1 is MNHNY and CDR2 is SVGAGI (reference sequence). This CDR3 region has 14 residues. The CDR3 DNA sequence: TGTGCCAGCAGTATACCGGGCAGGGAAGAGACCCAGTACTTC. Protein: CASSIPGREETQYF.

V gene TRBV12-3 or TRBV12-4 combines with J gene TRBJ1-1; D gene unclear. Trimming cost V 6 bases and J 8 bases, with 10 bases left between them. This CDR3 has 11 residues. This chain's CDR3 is CASSWTAEAFF. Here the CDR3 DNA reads TGTGCCAGCAGCTGGACGGCCGAAGCTTTCTTT.

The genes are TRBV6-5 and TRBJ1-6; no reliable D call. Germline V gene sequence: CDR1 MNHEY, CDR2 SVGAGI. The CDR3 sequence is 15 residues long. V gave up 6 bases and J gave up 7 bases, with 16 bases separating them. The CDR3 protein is CASSLDTFGNSPLHF. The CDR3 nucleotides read TGTGCCAGCAGCCTCGACACCTTCGGGAATTCACCCCTCCACTTT.